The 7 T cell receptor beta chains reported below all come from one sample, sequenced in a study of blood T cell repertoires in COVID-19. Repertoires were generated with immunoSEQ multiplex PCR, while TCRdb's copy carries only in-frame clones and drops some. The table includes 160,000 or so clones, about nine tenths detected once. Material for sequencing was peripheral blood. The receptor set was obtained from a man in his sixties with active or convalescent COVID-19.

The CDR3 DNA follows: TGTGCCAGCAGCTCGGGACAGGTAAAAAATCAGCCCCAGCATTTT. Amino acids: CASSSGQVKNQPQHF. The rearrangement uses TRBV27 and TRBJ1-5, with 8 positions matching TRBD1. The length of the CDR3 is 15 residues. V shed 6 bases, J shed 4 bases, and the junction held 8 bases outside the gene matches. CDR1 is MNHEY and CDR2 is SMNVEV in the germline V gene (reference sequence).

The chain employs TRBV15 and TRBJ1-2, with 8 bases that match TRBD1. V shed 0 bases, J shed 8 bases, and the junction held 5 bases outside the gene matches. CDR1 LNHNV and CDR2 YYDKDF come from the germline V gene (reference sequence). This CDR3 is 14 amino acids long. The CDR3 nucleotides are TGTGCCACCAGCAGAGAAAGGACAGGGCGGGGCTACACCTTC. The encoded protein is CATSRERTGRGYTF.

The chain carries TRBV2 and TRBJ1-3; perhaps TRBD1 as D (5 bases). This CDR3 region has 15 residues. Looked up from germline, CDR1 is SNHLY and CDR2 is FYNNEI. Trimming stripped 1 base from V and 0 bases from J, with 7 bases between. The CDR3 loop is CASSEETASGNTIYF. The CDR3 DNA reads TGTGCCAGCAGTGAAGAGACAGCCTCTGGAAACACCATATATTTT.

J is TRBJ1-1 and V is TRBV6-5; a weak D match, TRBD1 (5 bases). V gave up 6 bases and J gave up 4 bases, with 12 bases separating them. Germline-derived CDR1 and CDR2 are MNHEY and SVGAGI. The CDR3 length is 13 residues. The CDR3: CASSVGEGTEAFF. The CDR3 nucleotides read TGTGCCAGCAGCGTAGGGGAAGGCACTGAAGCTTTCTTT.

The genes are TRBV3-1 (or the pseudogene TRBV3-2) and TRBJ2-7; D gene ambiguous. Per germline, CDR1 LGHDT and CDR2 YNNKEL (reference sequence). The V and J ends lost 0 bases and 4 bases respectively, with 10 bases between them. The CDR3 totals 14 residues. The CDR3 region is CASSQDTRVYEQYF. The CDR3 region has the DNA TGTGCCAGCAGCCAAGATACCCGGGTTTACGAGCAGTACTTC.

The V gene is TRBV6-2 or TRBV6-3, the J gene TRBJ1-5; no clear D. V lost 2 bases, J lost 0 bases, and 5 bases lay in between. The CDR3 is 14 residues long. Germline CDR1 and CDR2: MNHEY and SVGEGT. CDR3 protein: CASSYINSNQPQHF. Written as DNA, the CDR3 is TGTGCCAGCAGTTACATAAATAGCAATCAGCCCCAGCATTTT.

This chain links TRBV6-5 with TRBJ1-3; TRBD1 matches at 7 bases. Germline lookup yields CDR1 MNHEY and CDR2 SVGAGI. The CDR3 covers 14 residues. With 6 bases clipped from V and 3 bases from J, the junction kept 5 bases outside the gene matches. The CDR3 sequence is CASRADRVGNTIYF. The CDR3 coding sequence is TGTGCCAGCAGGGCTGACAGGGTTGGAAACACCATATATTTT.